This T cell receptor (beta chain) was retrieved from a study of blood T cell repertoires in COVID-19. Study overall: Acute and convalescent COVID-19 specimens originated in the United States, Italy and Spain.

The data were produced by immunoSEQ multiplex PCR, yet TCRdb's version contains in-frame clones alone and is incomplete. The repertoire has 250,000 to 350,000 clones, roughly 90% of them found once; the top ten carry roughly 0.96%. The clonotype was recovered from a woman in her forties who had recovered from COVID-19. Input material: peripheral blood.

CDR3 loop: CASRPSSGGLSEQYF. In DNA, the CDR3 is TGTGCCAGCAGGCCCTCAAGCGGGGGCCTCTCCGAGCAGTACTTC. The chain employs TRBV6-5 and TRBJ2-7; 8 bases line up with TRBD2. The germline V gene has CDR1 MNHEY and CDR2 SVGAGI. V was pared by 6 bases and J by 6 bases, with 13 bases of the junction left unmatched. CDR3 length: 15 residues.